The rows below give T cell receptor beta chains drawn from one sample of a study of blood T cell repertoires in COVID-19. Assay: immunoSEQ multiplex PCR; the TCRdb copy retains only in-frame clones and omits some. The sample lists approximately 250,000 clones, 70% to 90% seen once, with 4.6% in the top ten. Specimen: peripheral blood. All receptors come from a man in his sixties who had recovered from COVID-19. Both conserved end residues are part of each CDR3. A D gene is named only where the DNA matches it firmly. Where a row states a size, it is once, few, many or the class of an expanded clone; other rows omit it.

TRBJ1-1 TRBV2 TRBD1 . TGTGCCAGCAGTGGACAGGGCCTAAACACTGAAGCTTTCTTT CASSGQGLNTEAFF
TRBJ2-1 TRBV10-1 TRBD2 . TGCGCCAGCAGCCGATCTAGCGGGCTGGACAATGAGCAGTTCTTC CASSRSSGLDNEQFF
TRBJ2-7 TRBV15 . . TGTGCCACCAGCAGAGATGGGAGCATCTACGAGCAGTACTTC CATSRDGSIYEQYF
TRBJ2-6 TRBV9 . . TGTGCCAGCAGCCGAGAGGGTACACCTGGGGCCAACGTCCTGACTTTC CASSREGTPGANVLTF
TRBJ2-7 TRBV27 TRBD1 . TGTGCCAGCACCGGGACAGGGGGCTCTCGAAACTACGAGCAGTACTTC CASTGTGGSRNYEQYF
TRBJ1-2 TRBV9 TRBD1 once TGTGCCAGCAGCCCACGGGACAGCCCTTCTAACTATGGCTACACCTTC CASSPRDSPSNYGYTF
TRBJ2-3 TRBV30 . once TGTGCCTGTCGGCAGGGAGATACGCAGTATTTT CACRQGDTQYF
TRBJ2-3 TRBV19 TRBD2 . TGTGCCAGTAGTCTTACCAGGACTAGCGGGAAGGCTACGCAGTATTTT CASSLTRTSGKATQYF
TRBJ2-5 TRBV2 . . TGTGCCAGCAGTGAGTTTTCACAGGGCCAAGAGACCCAGTACTTC CASSEFSQGQETQYF
TRBJ1-1 TRBV6-5 . few TGTGCCAGCAGGCAGCGGTTGAACACTGAAGCTTTCTTT CASRQRLNTEAFF
TRBJ1-4 TRBV15 . . TGTGCCACCAGCAGAGGGGACATCGGGGAAAAACTGTTTTTT CATSRGDIGEKLFF